Presented here are 3 T cell receptor beta chains from one specimen sequenced in a study of T cells in localized non-small cell lung cancer. Only in-frame clones appear in the TCRdb table, and some are missing; sequencing was by immunoSEQ multiplex PCR. The data hold approximately 33,000 clones, with 85% to 95% observed a single time. Sequenced material: peripheral blood, taken before any cancer treatment. The receptors here all came from a female donor older than 55 with stage I lung adenocarcinoma.

The gene calls are TRBV9 and TRBJ1-2; 9 bases match TRBD1. With 0 bases clipped from V and 1 base from J, the junction kept 1 base outside the gene matches. Germline V CDR1 and CDR2: SGDLS, YYNGEE. The CDR3 loop spans 15 amino acids. CDR3 loop: CASSVVDRGNYGYTF. The CDR3 DNA follows: TGTGCCAGCAGCGTAGTGGACAGGGGTAACTATGGCTACACCTTC.

This clone was seen a single time. The chain links TRBV29-1 to TRBJ2-1; D is uncertain. V lost 4 bases and J lost 11, with 12 bases in between. The CDR3 is 11 residues long. CDR1 is SQVTM, CDR2 ANQGSEA, per germline. The CDR3 nucleotides read TGCAGCGTTGGAGCAGACCCACAGCAGTTCTTC. Amino acid sequence: CSVGADPQQFF.

The chain combines TRBV4-1 with TRBJ1-1; D remains unclear. V shed 1 base and J shed 8 bases, with 14 bases lying between them. The CDR3 length is 14 residues. The germline V gene has CDR1 MGHRA and CDR2 YSYEKL. The CDR3 loop reads CASSQAGRVSEAFF. The DNA for the CDR3 is TGCGCCAGCAGCCAAGCCGGAAGGGTGTCGGAAGCTTTCTTT.